This T cell receptor beta chain appears in the sequencing data of a study of T-cell memory formation after mild COVID-19. Study-level information: TCR clusters were mostly confined to one donor each.

Using constant-segment primers, 5'RACE produced TCR alpha and TCR beta cDNA libraries carrying sample barcodes and UMIs. TCRdb independently ran MiXCR on the 5' RACE reads; one entry per CDR3 protein. Of approximately 100,000 distinct CDR3 sequences listed, 8.5% to 14% are singletons. This CDR3 has 13 amino acids. Trimming pared 3 bases from V and 2 bases from J, leaving 8 bases between. The germline CDR1 and CDR2 sequences are ENHRY and SYGVKD. V gene TRBV10-3 combines with J gene TRBJ2-7; D is ambiguous. The TCR sequence derives from a man between 18 and 35 years old who had mild COVID-19 (a few samples of this study predate the infection). Cell type and time point are not known. The source material was PBMCs or a T cell subset sorted from them (not recorded which). CDR3 protein: CAISEGRTYEQYF. The CDR3 DNA sequence: TGTGCCATCAGTGAAGGCAGGACCTACGAGCAGTACTTC.